This paragraph covers one TCR beta chain sequence. Patients picked for sequencing had shown CD8+CD57+ cell expansion detected by flow cytometry. The patients all had a severe acquired aplastic anemia diagnosis. The data originate from a study of CD8+CD57+ T cells in acquired aplastic anemia. From germline, CDR1 is DFQATT and CDR2 SNEGSKA (reference sequence). Trimming pared 6 bases from V and 5 bases from J, leaving 19 bases between. The CDR3 is made up of 14 amino acids. TCR beta VDJ and CDR3 profiles were obtained from a genomic DNA template. TCRdb analysed the reads with MiXCR anew, one entry per CDR3 protein. The sample shows 200,000 to 250,000 distinct CDR3 sequences, roughly two thirds of them seen only once.

Sequenced: sorted CD4+, CD8+, or CD8+CD57+ T cells (not recorded which) from PBMCs. This chain links TRBV20-1 with TRBJ2-5; perhaps TRBD2 as D (6 bases). This clonotype was obtained from a human donor with aplastic anemia. The CDR3 DNA reads TGCAGTGCCAGCCTCCTAGCGAACCGGGAGACCCAGTACTTC. This translates into CSASLLANRETQYF.